These 32 T cell receptor beta chains came from one sample sequenced in a study of early T cells in non-severe SARS-CoV-2 infection. TCRdb reprocessed the 5' RACE reads with MiXCR, giving one entry per CDR3 protein. The sample lists roughly 90,000 distinct CDR3 sequences; over 12% were seen once. Sequencing was done on a sample of whole blood. Receptors were obtained from an adult who was a healthcare worker with PCR-confirmed SARS-CoV-2 infection or an uninfected control (not recorded which).

Many counts were recorded for this clonotype. This sequence joins TRBV11-2 and TRBJ2-1; 13 bases line up with TRBD2. V lost 2 bases and J lost 4; bases outside the gene matches: 5. The CDR3 consists of 17 residues. Germline values: CDR1 SGHAT, CDR2 FQNNGV. CDR3 coding DNA: TGTGCCAGCAGCTTAACGCGGACTAGCGGGAGATACAATGAGCAGTTCTTC. Its protein is CASSLTRTSGRYNEQFF. The entire variable domain, with the rest obtained from reference TRBV11-2 and TRBJ2-1, is as follows: EAGVAQSPRYKIIEKRQSVAFWCNPISGHATLYWYQQILGQGPKLLIQFQNNGVVDDSQLPKDRFSAERLKGVDSTLKIQPAKLEDSAVYLCASSLTRTSGRYNEQFFGPGTRLTVL.

In its sample, this clonotype was seen many times. The V call is TRBV4-1, the J call TRBJ2-5, with 9 bases matching TRBD2. J gave up 7 bases and V 0 bases, and 12 bases lay outside the gene matches. Germline V gene sequence: CDR1 MGHRA, CDR2 YSYEKL. This CDR3 region has 17 residues. In nucleotides, the CDR3 is TGCGCCAGCAGCCAAGAAGGGAGCGGGAGGCCCCTCGGGACCCAGTACTTC. It codes for CASSQEGSGRPLGTQYF.

This clonotype was observed a few times. In DNA, the CDR3 is TGTGCCAGCAGGACAGGGGCTTACTATGGCTACACCTTC. Protein: CASRTGAYYGYTF. The chain has TRBV6-5 and TRBJ1-2; 8 bases align to TRBD1. This CDR3 has 13 residues. With 6 bases clipped from V and 3 bases from J, the junction kept 3 bases outside the gene matches. The germline V gene encodes CDR1 MNHEY and CDR2 SVGAGI.

This clonotype was recorded many times. This chain joins TRBV20-1 and TRBJ2-1; D perhaps matches TRBD2 (5 bases). CDR1 DFQATT and CDR2 SNEGSKA come from the germline V gene (reference sequence). The CDR3 has 12 amino acids. In nucleotides, the CDR3 is TGCAGCCGGAGGATTTGTTACAATGAGCAGTTCTTC. Protein sequence: CSRRICYNEQFF.

A note on this clonotype: A read error may explain this, as a much larger clone is one base away. The chain employs TRBV6-5 and TRBJ2-7; TRBD2 matches 7 bases. The CDR3 covers 15 residues. Germline values: CDR1 MNHEY, CDR2 SVGAGI. In nucleotides, the CDR3 is TGTACCAGCAGCTCTCCCGGGAGCGGGGCCTACGAGCAGTACTTC. Translation: CTSSSPGSGAYEQYF.

At least ten counts were recorded for this clonotype. The rearrangement links TRBV11-2 to TRBJ2-7; D call uncertain. V dropped 0 bases and J dropped 1 base, with 10 bases sitting between them. In germline, CDR1 is SGHAT, CDR2 FQNNGV. There are 15 residues in the CDR3. CDR3 DNA: TGTGCCAGCAGCTTAGAGGCGGTTATTTCCTACGAGCAGTACTTC. Translated, it gives CASSLEAVISYEQYF.

This clonotype was observed many times. J is TRBJ1-2 and V is TRBV19; unclear D gene. Germline V gene lookup returns CDR1 LNHDA and CDR2 SQIVND (reference sequence). The V gene lost 5 bases and the J gene lost 8 bases, with 18 bases spanning the gap. This CDR3 spans 14 amino acids. The CDR3 sequence is CASSYRELKGGYTF. CDR3 nucleotide sequence: TGTGCCAGTAGTTACCGGGAGCTTAAAGGGGGCTACACCTTC.

The V call is TRBV7-2, the J call TRBJ1-2; D uncertain. Per the germline V gene, CDR1 is SGHTA and CDR2 is FQGNSA. V dropped 1 base and J dropped 8 bases, with 14 bases sitting between them. The CDR3 extends over 14 amino acids. DNA of the CDR3: TGTGCCAGCAGCTTAGTAGGGTCGCGTAAGGGCTACACCTTC. Protein sequence: CASSLVGSRKGYTF.

The V gene is TRBV19, the J gene TRBJ2-1, with TRBD2 matching 7 bases. With 3 bases clipped from V and 9 bases from J, the junction kept 14 bases outside the gene matches. The CDR3 has 16 residues. Germline loops: CDR1 LNHDA, CDR2 SQIVND (reference sequence). CDR3 bases: TGTGCCAGTAGTATGGGTATCGGGAGGTCACCGGGTGAGCAGTTCTTC. Encoded protein: CASSMGIGRSPGEQFF.

This clonotype was counted at least ten times. The chain couples TRBV19 to TRBJ2-3; TRBD2 agrees at 10 bases. CDR3 size: 15 residues. Germline CDR1 LNHDA, CDR2 SQIVND (reference sequence). The V segment lost 5 bases and the J segment 5 bases; nucleotides outside the gene matches: 7. CDR3 loop: CASSWLAGAGDTQYF. Here the CDR3 DNA reads TGTGCCAGTAGTTGGCTAGCGGGAGCAGGAGATACGCAGTATTTT.

This clonotype was recorded at least ten times. The V call is TRBV4-1, the J call TRBJ2-7; 10 nucleotides match TRBD2. This CDR3 spans 18 amino acids. Trimming took 0 bases from V and 5 from J; bases not matched to a gene: 13. Germline V gene lookup returns CDR1 MGHRA and CDR2 YSYEKL. The CDR3 DNA reads TGCGCCAGCAGCCAAGATCCCCCGGCTAGCGGGAGAAGTGACGAGCAGTACTTC. It yields the protein CASSQDPPASGRSDEQYF.

This clonotype was found a few times. The chain has TRBV7-6 and TRBJ2-3; tentatively, D is TRBD1 or TRBD2 (6 bases each). This CDR3 spans 15 amino acids. Germline CDR1 SGHVS, CDR2 FNYEAQ. V lost 3 bases and J lost 3, with 13 bases in between. CDR3 loop: CASSLRGGGTDTQYF. CDR3 in DNA: TGTGCCAGCAGCTTGAGAGGAGGGGGGACAGATACGCAGTATTTT.

This clonotype was seen a few times. This CDR3 is CSVEQGTPYEQYF. CDR3 nucleotide sequence: TGCAGCGTTGAACAGGGGACGCCCTACGAGCAGTACTTC. The genes are TRBV29-1 and TRBJ2-7; tentative D call: TRBD1 (6 bases). Trimming shortened V by 2 bases and J by 2 bases, and 10 bases separated the two germline ends. The CDR3 totals 13 residues. Germline CDR1 and CDR2: SQVTM and ANQGSEA.

For this clonotype: The germline gene is not matched at one end of the junction; a read error may be the cause. The chain carries TRBV14 and TRBJ2-3, with D perhaps TRBD1 (6 bases). Per the germline V gene, CDR1 is SGHDN and CDR2 is FVKESK. The CDR3 totals 16 residues. CDR3 in DNA: TGTGCCAGCAACCAAGAACAGGGATTATACACAGATACGCAGTATTTT. This codes for CASNQEQGLYTDTQYF.

This chain uses TRBV4-1 with TRBJ2-2; 8 bases are shared with TRBD2. The length of the CDR3 is 16 residues. After removal of 6 bases from V and 0 bases from J, the junction contained 6 bases not matched to a gene. Looked up from germline, CDR1 is MGHRA and CDR2 is YSYEKL. CDR3 DNA: TGCGCCAGCAGGAAAACGGGGGGGTCGAACACCGGGGAGCTGTTTTTT. Translation: CASRKTGGSNTGELFF.

In this sample, this clonotype turned up many times. The chain employs TRBV12-3 or TRBV12-4 and TRBJ2-7; 11 bases map to TRBD2. Trimming at V came to 6 bases and at J to 4 bases, leaving 5 bases not matched to a gene. This CDR3 comprises 14 residues. The CDR3, as DNA: TGTGCCAGCAGGGGGGGGACTAGCGGTTACGAGCAGTACTTC. Translation: CASRGGTSGYEQYF.

This chain joins TRBV7-9 and TRBJ1-5; D is perhaps TRBD1 (5 bases). From germline, CDR1 is SEHNR and CDR2 FQNEAQ (reference sequence). Trimming cost V 6 bases and J 8 bases, with 11 bases left between them. This CDR3 is built from 12 residues. This CDR3 is CASSSDREPQHF. The CDR3 coding sequence is TGTGCCAGCAGTAGCGACAGAGAGCCCCAGCATTTT. The variable domain in full, with the rest retrieved from reference TRBV7-9 and TRBJ1-5, is DTGVSQNPRHKITKRGQNVTFRCDPISEHNRLYWYRQTLGQGPEFLTYFQNEAQLEKSRLLSDRFSAERPKGSFSTLEIQRTEQGDSAMYLCASSSDREPQHFGDGTRLSIL.

The gene calls are TRBV20-1 and TRBJ1-5; unclear D gene. The V and J ends lost 0 bases and 3 bases respectively, with 15 bases between them. Germline CDR1 and CDR2: DFQATT and SNEGSKA (reference sequence). The CDR3 totals 16 residues. CDR3 region: CSAREGGSMINQPQHF. CDR3 nucleotides: TGCAGTGCTAGAGAAGGAGGGTCTATGATCAATCAGCCCCAGCATTTT.

This clonotype was recorded at least ten times. The chain has TRBV6-1 and TRBJ1-3; no reliable D call. CDR1 and CDR2 (germline): MNHNS, SASEGT. This CDR3 has 14 amino acids. V shed 2 bases and J shed 8 bases, with 13 bases lying between them. The CDR3 region is CASSERGSRDTIYF. In DNA, the CDR3 is TGTGCCAGCAGTGAACGCGGCAGCCGGGACACCATATATTTT.

The table lists this clonotype with a few counts. V usage is TRBV12-3 or TRBV12-4 and J usage is TRBJ2-5; 10 nucleotides match TRBD1. The V and J ends lost 6 bases and 9 bases, in that order; junction bases with no gene match: 13. The CDR3 runs 15 residues. Here the CDR3 DNA reads TGTGCCAGCAGCCCGCGAGCCGGGACAGGGGAAGCCCAGTACTTC. Its protein product is CASSPRAGTGEAQYF.

This clonotype was observed many times. This chain connects TRBV6-4 to TRBJ2-3; possibly TRBD2 for D (6 bases). This CDR3 region has 15 residues. Trimming removed 4 bases at V and 2 bases at J, with 13 bases between. CDR1 MRHNA and CDR2 SNTAGT come from the germline V gene. CDR3 sequence: CASSGEGGHTDTQYF. The CDR3 bases are TGTGCCAGCAGTGGAGAGGGAGGACACACAGATACGCAGTATTTT.

This clonotype showed up many times. The V and J genes are TRBV29-1 and TRBJ2-7; 7 nucleotides agree with TRBD2. This CDR3 comprises 17 residues. CDR1 and CDR2 (germline): SQVTM, ANQGSEA. Losses at the gene ends were 4 bases for V and 0 bases for J; bases not matched to a gene: 15. The CDR3 is CSVVGGITKRDSYEQYF. CDR3 DNA: TGCAGCGTTGTGGGGGGTATTACTAAGCGGGACTCCTACGAGCAGTACTTC.

This clonotype was seen at least ten times. The rearrangement joins TRBV7-3 to TRBJ2-7, with a possible D match to TRBD2 (7 bases). Trimming left V 2 bases short and J 3 bases short, with 14 bases between. CDR1 and CDR2 from the germline V gene are SGHTA and FQGTGA. CDR3 length: 15 residues. The CDR3 protein is CASSLSGGVSYEQYF. CDR3 nucleotide sequence: TGTGCCAGCAGCTTATCGGGGGGCGTCAGCTACGAGCAGTACTTC.

This clonotype was counted only a few times. The CDR3 sequence is CASSLGQTGLAGGLTDTQYF. The CDR3 DNA reads TGCGCCAGCAGCTTGGGCCAGACCGGACTAGCGGGAGGATTGACAGATACGCAGTATTTT. The chain carries TRBV5-1 and TRBJ2-3; 14 positions agree with TRBD2. Germline V gives CDR1 SGHRS, CDR2 YFSETQ. V trimming: 0 bases; J trimming: 3 bases; junction bases outside the gene matches: 12. CDR3 length: 20 amino acids.

J is TRBJ2-7 and V is TRBV19, with a possible D match to TRBD1 (7 bases). Per germline, CDR1 LNHDA and CDR2 SQIVND (reference sequence). The CDR3 contains 15 residues. The V end lost 6 bases, the J end lost 6 bases, and 21 bases lay between the germline ends. CDR3 DNA: TGTGCCAGTAGCTTACAGGGGACGGGAGTCGGCGAGCAGTACTTC. As protein: CASSLQGTGVGEQYF.

This clonotype was seen only a few times. The chain employs TRBV7-4 and TRBJ2-1; no definite D call. The germline CDR1 and CDR2 sequences are SGHVT and SQSDAQ. The length of the CDR3 is 15 residues. The V gene lost 1 base and the J gene lost 4 bases, with 11 bases spanning the gap. The CDR3 nucleotides read TGTGCCAGCAGCTTAGAGGGTAGTAGGTACAATGAGCAGTTCTTC. This encodes CASSLEGSRYNEQFF.

This clonotype came up a few times. The J gene is TRBJ2-7, the V gene TRBV6-5; D is uncertain. Between the trimmed V and J ends, which lost 4 bases and 6 bases, there was a span of 13 bases. The CDR3 loop spans 13 amino acids. Germline V CDR1 and CDR2: MNHEY, SVGAGI. For the CDR3, the DNA is TGTGCCAGCAGTTCCTCCTGGTCCCTCGAGCAGTACTTC. It encodes CASSSSWSLEQYF.

The V call is TRBV29-1, the J call TRBJ2-1; 9 nucleotides match TRBD2. V trimming: 3 bases; J trimming: 2 bases; junction bases outside the gene matches: 2. The germline V gene has CDR1 SQVTM and CDR2 ANQGSEA. The CDR3 is 14 amino acids. DNA of the CDR3: TGCAGCGTTGACCTAGCGGGGACCTACAATGAGCAGTTCTTC. Its translation: CSVDLAGTYNEQFF.

This clonotype was detected only a few times. The chain is built from TRBV4-2 and TRBJ2-5, with 10 bases aligning to TRBD2. The CDR3 runs to 16 residues. The germline gives CDR1 LGHNA, CDR2 YNFKEQ. The V gene end was trimmed by 1 base and the J gene end by 1 base; junction bases not matched to a gene: 3. CDR3 amino acids: CASSQGVAGGQETQYF. DNA for the CDR3: TGTGCCAGCAGCCAAGGTGTAGCGGGGGGCCAAGAGACCCAGTACTTC.

The rearrangement uses TRBV4-1 and TRBJ2-3; D unresolved. Trimming removed 0 bases from V and 6 bases from J, with 4 bases in between. CDR1 and CDR2 (germline): MGHRA, YSYEKL. The length of the CDR3 is 12 residues. The CDR3 region is CASSQDRDTQYF. The DNA for the CDR3 is TGCGCCAGCAGCCAAGATCGTGATACGCAGTATTTT.

This clonotype was seen more than once but under ten times. The chain is built from TRBV20-1 and TRBJ2-7; D is undetermined. CDR1 and CDR2 from the germline V gene are DFQATT and SNEGSKA (reference sequence). This CDR3 spans 14 amino acids. Trimming took 6 bases from V and 3 from J, leaving 18 bases between them. The CDR3 is CSARAPSPYYEQYF. The CDR3 DNA follows: TGCAGTGCCCGGGCCCCTAGTCCCTACTACGAGCAGTACTTC.

This chain links TRBV12-3 or TRBV12-4 with TRBJ2-3, with unresolved D. Trimming shortened V by 5 bases and J by 6 bases, and 9 bases separated the two germline ends. CDR3 length equals 12 residues. CDR3 sequence (DNA): TGTGCCAGCAGTCCGACCCGGGATACGCAGTATTTT. Protein: CASSPTRDTQYF.